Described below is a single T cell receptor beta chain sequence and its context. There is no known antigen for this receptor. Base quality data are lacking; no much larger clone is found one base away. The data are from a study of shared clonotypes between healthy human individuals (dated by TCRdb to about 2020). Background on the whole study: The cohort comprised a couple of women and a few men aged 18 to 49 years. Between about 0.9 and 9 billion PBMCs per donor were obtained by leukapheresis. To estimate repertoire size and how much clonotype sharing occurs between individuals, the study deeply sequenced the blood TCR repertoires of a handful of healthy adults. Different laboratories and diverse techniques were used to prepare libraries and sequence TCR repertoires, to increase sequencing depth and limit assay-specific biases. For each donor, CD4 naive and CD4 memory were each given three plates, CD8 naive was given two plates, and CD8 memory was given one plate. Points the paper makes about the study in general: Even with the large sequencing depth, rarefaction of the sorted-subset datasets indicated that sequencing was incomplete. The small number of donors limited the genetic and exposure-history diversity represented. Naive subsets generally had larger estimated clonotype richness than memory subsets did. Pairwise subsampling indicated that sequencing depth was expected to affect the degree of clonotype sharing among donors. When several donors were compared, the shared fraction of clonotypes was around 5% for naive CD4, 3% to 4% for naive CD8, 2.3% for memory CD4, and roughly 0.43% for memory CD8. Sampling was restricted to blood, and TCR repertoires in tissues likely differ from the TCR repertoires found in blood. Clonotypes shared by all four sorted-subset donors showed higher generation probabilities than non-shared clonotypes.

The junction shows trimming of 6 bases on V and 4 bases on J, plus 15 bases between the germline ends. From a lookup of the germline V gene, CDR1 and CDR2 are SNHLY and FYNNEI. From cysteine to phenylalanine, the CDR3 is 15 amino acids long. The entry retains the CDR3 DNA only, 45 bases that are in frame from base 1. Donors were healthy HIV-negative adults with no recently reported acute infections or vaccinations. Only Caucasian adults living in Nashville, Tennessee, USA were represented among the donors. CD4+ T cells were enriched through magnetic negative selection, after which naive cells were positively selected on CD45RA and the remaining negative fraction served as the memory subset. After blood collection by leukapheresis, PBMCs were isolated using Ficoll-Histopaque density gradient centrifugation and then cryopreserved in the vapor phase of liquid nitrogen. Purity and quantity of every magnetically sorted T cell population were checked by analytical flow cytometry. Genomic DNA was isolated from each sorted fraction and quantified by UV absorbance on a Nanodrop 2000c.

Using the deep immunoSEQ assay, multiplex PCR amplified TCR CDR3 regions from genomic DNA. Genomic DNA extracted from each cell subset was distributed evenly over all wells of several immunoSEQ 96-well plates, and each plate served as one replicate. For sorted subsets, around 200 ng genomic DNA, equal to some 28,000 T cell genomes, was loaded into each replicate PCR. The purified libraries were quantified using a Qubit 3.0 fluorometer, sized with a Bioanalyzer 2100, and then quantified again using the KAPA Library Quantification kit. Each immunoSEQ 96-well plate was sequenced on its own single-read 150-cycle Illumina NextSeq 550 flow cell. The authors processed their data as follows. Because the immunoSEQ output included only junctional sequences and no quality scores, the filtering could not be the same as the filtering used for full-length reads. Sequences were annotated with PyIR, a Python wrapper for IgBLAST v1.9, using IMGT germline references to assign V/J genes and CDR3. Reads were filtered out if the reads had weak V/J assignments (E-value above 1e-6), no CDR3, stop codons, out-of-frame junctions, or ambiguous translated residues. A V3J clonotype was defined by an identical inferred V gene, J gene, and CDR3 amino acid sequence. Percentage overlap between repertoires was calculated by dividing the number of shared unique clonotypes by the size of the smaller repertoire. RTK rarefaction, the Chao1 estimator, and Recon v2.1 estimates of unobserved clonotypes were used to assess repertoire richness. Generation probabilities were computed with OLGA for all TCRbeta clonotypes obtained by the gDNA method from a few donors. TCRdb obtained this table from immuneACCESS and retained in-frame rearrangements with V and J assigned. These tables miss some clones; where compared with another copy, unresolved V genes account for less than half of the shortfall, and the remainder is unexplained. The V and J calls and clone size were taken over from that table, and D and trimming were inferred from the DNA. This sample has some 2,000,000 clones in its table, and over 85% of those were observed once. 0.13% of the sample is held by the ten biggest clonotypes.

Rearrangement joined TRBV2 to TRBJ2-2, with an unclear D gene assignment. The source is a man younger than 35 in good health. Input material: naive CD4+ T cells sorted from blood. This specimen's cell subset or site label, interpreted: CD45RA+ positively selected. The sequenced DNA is TGTGCCAGCAGCCGCAATCCGGCTGGCACCGGGGAGCTGTTTTTT. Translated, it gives CASSRNPAGTGELFF.